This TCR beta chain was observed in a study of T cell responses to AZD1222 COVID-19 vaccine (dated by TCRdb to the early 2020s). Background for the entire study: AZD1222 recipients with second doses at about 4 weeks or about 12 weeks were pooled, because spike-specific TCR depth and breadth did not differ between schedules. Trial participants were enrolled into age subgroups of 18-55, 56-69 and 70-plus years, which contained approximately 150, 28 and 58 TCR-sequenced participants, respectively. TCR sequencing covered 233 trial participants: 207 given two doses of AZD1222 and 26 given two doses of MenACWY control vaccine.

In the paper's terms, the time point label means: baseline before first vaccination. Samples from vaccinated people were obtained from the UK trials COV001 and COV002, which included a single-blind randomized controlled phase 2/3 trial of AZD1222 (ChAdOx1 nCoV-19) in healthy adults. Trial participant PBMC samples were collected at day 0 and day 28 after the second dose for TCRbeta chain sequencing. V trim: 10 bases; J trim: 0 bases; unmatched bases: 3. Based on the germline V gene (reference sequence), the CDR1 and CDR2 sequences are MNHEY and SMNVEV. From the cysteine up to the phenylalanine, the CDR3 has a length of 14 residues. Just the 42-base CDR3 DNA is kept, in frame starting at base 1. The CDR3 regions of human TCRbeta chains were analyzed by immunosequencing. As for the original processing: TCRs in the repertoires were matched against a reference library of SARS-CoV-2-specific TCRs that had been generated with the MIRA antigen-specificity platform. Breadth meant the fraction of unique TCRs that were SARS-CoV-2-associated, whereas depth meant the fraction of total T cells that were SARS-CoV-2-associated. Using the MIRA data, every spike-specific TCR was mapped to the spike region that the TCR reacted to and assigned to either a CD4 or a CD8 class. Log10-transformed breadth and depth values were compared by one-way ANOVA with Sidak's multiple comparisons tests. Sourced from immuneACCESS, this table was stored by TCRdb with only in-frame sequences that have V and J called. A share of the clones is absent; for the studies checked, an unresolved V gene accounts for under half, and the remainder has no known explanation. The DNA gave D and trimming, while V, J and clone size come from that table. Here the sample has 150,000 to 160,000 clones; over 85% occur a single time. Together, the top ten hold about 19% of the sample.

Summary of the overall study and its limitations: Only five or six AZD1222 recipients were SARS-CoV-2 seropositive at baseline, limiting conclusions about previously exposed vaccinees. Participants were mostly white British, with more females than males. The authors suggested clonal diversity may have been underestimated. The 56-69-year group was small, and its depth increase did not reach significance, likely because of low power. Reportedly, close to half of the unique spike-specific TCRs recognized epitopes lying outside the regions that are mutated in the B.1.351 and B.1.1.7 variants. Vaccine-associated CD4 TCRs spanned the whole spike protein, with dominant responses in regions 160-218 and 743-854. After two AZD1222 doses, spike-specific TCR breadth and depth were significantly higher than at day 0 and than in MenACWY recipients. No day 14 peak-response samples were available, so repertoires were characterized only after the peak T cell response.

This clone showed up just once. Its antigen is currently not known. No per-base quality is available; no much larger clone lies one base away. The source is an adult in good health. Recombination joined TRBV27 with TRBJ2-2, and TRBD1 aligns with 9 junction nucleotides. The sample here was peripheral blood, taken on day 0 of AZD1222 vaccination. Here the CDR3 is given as CATTGGANTGELFF. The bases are TGTGCCACGACAGGGGGTGCGAACACCGGGGAGCTGTTTTTT.